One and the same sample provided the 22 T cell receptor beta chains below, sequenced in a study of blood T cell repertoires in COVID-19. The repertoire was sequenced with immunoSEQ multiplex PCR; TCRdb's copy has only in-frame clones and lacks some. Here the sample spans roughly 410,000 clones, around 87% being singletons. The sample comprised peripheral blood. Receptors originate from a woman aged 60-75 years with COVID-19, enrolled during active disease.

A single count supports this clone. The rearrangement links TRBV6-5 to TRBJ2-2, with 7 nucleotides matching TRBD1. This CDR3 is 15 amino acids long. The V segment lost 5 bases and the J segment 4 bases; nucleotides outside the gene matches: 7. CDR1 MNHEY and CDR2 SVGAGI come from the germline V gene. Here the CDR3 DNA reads TGTGCCAGCAGTCCTGGACAGGTCCTCACCGGGGAGCTGTTTTTT. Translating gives CASSPGQVLTGELFF.

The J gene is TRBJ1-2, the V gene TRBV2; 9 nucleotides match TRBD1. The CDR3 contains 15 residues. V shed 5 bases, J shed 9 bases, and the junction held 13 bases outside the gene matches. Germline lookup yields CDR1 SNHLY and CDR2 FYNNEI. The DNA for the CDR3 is TGTGCCAGCAGTTTTGGGACAGGGCGTGCTGGGAGCTACACCTTC. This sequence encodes CASSFGTGRAGSYTF.

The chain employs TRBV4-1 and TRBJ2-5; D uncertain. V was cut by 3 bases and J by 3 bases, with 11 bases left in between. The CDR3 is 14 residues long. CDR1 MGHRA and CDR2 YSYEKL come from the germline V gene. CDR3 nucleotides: TGCGCCAGCAGCCAGCCTAGTCGGGAAGAGACCCAGTACTTC. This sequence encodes CASSQPSREETQYF.

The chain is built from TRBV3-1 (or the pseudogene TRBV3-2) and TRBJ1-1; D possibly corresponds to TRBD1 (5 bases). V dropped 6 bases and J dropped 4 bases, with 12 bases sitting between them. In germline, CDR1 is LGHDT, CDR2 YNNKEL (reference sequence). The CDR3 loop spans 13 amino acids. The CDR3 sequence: CASRHGGGTEAFF. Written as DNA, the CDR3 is TGTGCCAGCAGGCATGGCGGGGGCACTGAAGCTTTCTTT.

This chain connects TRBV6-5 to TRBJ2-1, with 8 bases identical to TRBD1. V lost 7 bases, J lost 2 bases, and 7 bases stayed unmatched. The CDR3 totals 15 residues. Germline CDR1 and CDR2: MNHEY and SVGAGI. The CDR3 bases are TGTGCCAGCAACCCAGGACAGGGCCCCTACAATGAGCAGTTCTTC. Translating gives CASNPGQGPYNEQFF.

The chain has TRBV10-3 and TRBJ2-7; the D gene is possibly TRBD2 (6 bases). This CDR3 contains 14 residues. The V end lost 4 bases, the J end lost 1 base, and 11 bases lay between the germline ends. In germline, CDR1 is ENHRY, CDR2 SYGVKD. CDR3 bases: TGTGCCATCAGTGGGGGGGTAGTGTCCTACGAGCAGTACTTC. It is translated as CAISGGVVSYEQYF.

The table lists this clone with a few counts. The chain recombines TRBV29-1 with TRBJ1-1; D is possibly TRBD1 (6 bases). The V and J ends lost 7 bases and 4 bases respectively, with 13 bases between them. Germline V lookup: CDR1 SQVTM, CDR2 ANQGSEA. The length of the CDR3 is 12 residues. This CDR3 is CSGEQGGTEAFF. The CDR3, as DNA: TGCAGCGGGGAACAGGGTGGCACTGAAGCTTTCTTT.

The CDR3 coding sequence is TGTGCCAGTAGTAGGGACAGGGGAAGCAATCAGCCCCAGCATTTT. This translates into CASSRDRGSNQPQHF. This sequence joins TRBV19 and TRBJ1-5, with 10 bases matching TRBD1. The germline V gene has CDR1 LNHDA and CDR2 SQIVND (reference sequence). V trimming: 4 bases; J trimming: 1 base; junction bases outside the gene matches: 1. The CDR3 extends over 15 amino acids.

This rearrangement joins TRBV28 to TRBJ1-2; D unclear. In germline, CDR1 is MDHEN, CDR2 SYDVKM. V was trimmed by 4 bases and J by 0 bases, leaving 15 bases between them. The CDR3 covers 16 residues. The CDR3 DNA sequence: TGTGCCAGCAGTTCTCCGACTGGCTCGTCTAACTATGGCTACACCTTC. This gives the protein CASSSPTGSSNYGYTF.

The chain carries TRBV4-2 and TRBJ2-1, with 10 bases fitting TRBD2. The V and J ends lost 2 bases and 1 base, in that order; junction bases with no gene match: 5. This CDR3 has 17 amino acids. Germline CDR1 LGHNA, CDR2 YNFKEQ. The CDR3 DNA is TGTGCCAGCAGCCAATTGGGACTAGCGAGTTCCTACAATGAGCAGTTCTTC. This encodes CASSQLGLASSYNEQFF.

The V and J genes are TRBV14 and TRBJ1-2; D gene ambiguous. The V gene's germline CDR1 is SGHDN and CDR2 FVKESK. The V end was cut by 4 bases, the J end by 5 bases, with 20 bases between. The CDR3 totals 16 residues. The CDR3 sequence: CASSPLVGVGGYGYTF. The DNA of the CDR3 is TGTGCCAGCAGCCCCCTTGTCGGGGTAGGAGGGTATGGCTACACCTTC.

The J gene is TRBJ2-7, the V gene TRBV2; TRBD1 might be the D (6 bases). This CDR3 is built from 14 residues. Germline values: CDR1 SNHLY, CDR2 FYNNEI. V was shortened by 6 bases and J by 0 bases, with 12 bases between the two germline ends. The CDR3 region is CASSRDRSSYEQYF. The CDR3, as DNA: TGTGCCAGCAGCCGCGACAGGAGCTCCTACGAGCAGTACTTC.

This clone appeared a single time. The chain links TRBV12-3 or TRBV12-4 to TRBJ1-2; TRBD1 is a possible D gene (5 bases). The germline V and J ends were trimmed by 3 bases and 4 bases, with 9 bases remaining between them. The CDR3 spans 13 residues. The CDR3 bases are TGTGCCAGCAGTTTTGTAGGGGTCTATGGCTACACCTTC. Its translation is CASSFVGVYGYTF.

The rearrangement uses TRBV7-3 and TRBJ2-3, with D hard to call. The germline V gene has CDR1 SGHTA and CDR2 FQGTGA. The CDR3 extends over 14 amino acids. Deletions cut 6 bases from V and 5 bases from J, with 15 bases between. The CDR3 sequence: CASSLGLPGDTQYF. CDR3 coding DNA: TGTGCCAGCAGTTTAGGCCTACCGGGAGATACGCAGTATTTT.

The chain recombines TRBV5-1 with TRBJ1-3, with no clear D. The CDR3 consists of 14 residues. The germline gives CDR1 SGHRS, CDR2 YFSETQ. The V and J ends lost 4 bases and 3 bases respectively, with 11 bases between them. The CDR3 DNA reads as TGCGCCAGCAGCGAGGGTAGCGGTGGAAACACCATATATTTT. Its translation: CASSEGSGGNTIYF.

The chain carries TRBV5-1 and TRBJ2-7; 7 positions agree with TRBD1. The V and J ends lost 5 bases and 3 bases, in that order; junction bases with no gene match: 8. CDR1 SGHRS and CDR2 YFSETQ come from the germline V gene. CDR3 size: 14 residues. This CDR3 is CASSSGTAFYEQYF. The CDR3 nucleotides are TGCGCCAGCAGTTCTGGGACAGCCTTCTACGAGCAGTACTTC.

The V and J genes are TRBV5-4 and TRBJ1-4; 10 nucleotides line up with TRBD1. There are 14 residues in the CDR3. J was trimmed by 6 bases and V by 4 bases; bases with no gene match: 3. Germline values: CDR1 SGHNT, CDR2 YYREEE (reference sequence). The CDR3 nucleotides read TGTGCCAGCAGCCAAGACAGGGGGCATGAAAAACTGTTTTTT. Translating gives CASSQDRGHEKLFF.

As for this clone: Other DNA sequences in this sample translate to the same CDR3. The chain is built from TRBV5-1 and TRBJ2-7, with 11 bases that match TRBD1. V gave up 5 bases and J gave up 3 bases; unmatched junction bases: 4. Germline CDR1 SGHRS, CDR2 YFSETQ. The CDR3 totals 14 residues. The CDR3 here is CASSAGTGGYEQYF. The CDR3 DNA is TGCGCCAGCAGTGCCGGGACAGGGGGCTACGAGCAGTACTTC.

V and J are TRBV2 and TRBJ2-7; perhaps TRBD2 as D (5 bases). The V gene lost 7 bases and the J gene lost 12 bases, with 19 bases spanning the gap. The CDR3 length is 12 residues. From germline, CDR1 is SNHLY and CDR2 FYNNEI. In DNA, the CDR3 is TGTGCCAGCAAGAGGTTGGGAGAGACGTGGTACTTC. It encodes CASKRLGETWYF.

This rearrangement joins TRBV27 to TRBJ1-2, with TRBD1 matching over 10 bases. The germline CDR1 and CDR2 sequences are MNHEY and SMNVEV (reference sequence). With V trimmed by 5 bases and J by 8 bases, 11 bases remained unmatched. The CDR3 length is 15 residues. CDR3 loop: CASSPSGTGVGGYTF. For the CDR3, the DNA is TGTGCCAGCAGTCCCTCCGGGACAGGGGTAGGGGGCTACACCTTC.

The CDR3 is CASSYSRQNTEAFF. In DNA form, the CDR3 reads TGTGCCAGCAGTTACTCAAGACAGAACACTGAAGCTTTCTTT. This chain uses TRBV6-6 with TRBJ1-1; no clear D. The CDR3 runs to 14 residues. Per the germline V gene, CDR1 is MNHNY and CDR2 is SVGAGI (reference sequence). V dropped 0 bases and J dropped 1 base, with 6 bases sitting between them.

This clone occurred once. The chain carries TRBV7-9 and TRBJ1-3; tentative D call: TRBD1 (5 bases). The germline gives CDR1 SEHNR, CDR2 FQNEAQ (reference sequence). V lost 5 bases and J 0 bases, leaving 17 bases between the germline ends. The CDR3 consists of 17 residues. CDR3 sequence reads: CASSPRGLRSSGNTIYF. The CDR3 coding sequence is TGTGCCAGCAGCCCGAGGGGACTCCGGAGCTCTGGAAACACCATATATTTT.